This T cell receptor beta chain is from a study of blood T cell repertoires in COVID-19. Study information: Acute and convalescent COVID-19 specimens originated in the United States, Italy and Spain. Nucleic acid was either cDNA or gDNA, and it came from T cells, B-cell-depleted T cells, or PBMCs.

This clone occurred a few times. Germline-derived CDR1 and CDR2 are SGHAT and FQNNGV. This CDR3 contains 13 residues. Trimming removed 6 bases from V and 3 bases from J; junction bases left unmatched: 4. In the original processing: Estimation of nucleated cell counts relied on the amplification of reference gene primers. Data came from immunoSEQ multiplex PCR; TCRdb stores just in-frame clones and leaves some out. That table gives V, J and clone size, and the DNA gave D and trimming. The sample shows some 200,000 clones, approximately 90% of them seen only once. The receptor was isolated from a woman aged 40 to 50 with acute or convalescent COVID-19. Sequencing was carried out using peripheral blood. The chain combines TRBV11-2 with TRBJ1-1; 7 bases fit TRBD1. The CDR3 nucleotides are TGTGCCAGCAGACAACAGGGGCACACTGAAGCTTTCTTT. It specifies CASRQQGHTEAFF.